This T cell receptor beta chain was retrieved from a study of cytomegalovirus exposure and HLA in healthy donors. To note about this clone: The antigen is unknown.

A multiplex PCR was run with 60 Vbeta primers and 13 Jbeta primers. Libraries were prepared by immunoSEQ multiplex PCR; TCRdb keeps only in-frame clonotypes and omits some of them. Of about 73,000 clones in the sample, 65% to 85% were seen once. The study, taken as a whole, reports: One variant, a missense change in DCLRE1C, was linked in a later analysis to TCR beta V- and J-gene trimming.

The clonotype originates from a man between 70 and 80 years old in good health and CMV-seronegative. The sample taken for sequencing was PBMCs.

The CDR3 reads CAWSVGTRNEKLFF. The CDR3 DNA is TGTGCCTGGAGTGTTGGGACACGGAATGAAAAACTGTTTTTT. This chain links TRBV30 with TRBJ1-4; possible D gene TRBD1, 6 bases. The CDR3 consists of 14 residues. Germline CDR1 GTSNPN, CDR2 SVGIG (reference sequence). Trimming removed 0 bases from V and 5 bases from J, with 10 bases in between.